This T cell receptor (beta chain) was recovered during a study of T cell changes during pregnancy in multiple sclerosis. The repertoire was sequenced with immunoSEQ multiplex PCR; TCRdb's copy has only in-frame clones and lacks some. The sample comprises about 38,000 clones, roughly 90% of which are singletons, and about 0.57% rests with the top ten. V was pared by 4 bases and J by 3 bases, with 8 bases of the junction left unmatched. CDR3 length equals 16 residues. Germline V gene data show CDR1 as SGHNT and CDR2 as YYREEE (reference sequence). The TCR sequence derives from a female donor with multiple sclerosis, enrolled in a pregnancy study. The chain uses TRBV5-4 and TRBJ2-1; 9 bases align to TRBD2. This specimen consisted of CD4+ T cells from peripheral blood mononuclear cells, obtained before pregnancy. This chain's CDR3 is CASSSGGSPLYNEQFF. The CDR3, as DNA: TGTGCCAGCAGCAGCGGGGGGTCACCCCTCTACAATGAGCAGTTCTTC.